The table lists the clone carrying this TCR beta chain with a few counts. Vbeta (60) and Jbeta (13) primers were used in the PCR. Some clones are missing from TCRdb's copy, which holds only in-frame ones; the method was immunoSEQ multiplex PCR. The data show roughly 170,000 clones, around 81% seen once. This entry comes from a study of cytomegalovirus exposure and HLA in healthy donors. This receptor was obtained from a woman aged 25 to 39 in good health and CMV-seronegative. The sample comprised PBMCs.

CDR3 sequence reads: CASSLGPSTGVPQGDTIYF. Written as DNA, the CDR3 is TGCGCCAGCAGCTTGGGGCCCTCGACAGGGGTCCCCCAGGGCGACACCATATATTTT. The chain joins TRBV5-1 to TRBJ1-3; 8 bases map to TRBD1. This CDR3 has 19 residues. Germline CDR1 is SGHRS and CDR2 is YFSETQ. V lost 0 bases, J lost 8 bases, and 19 bases stayed unmatched.